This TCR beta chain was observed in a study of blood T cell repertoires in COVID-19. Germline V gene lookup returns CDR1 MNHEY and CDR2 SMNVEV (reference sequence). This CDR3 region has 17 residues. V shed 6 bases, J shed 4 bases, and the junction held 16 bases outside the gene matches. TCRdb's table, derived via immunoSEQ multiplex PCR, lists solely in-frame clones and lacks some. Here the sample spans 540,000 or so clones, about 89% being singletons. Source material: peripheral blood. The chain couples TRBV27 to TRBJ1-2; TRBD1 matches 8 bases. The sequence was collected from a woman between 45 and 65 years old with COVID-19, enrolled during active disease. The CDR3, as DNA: TGTGCCAGCAGGGCCCCGGACAGGGCGTCCACCCGCTATGGCTACACCTTC. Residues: CASRAPDRASTRYGYTF.